The 22 T cell receptor beta chains listed next were all sequenced from one sample in a study of tumor and adjacent non-tumor tissue in lung cancer. TCRbeta libraries were built with three rounds of nested PCR, modified from ARM-PCR. MiXCR, run by TCRdb on the multiplex PCR reads, gives a single entry per CDR3 protein. Of over 130,000 distinct CDR3 sequences listed, 60% to 70% are singletons. RNA was extracted from bulk tissue without any cell sorting. Sequenced sample: lung tumor tissue. These receptors came from a man in his sixties with small cell lung cancer.

As concerns this clonotype: Since a much larger clone is just one base distant, this may be a read error. The V and J genes are TRBV6-1 and TRBJ2-2, with D perhaps TRBD1 (7 bases). CDR1 is MNHNS, CDR2 SASEGT, per germline. V was cut by 4 bases and J by 7 bases, with 16 bases left in between. The CDR3 runs 15 residues. The DNA of the CDR3 is TGTGCCAGCAGTGTGACTAGGGGGCAAGTCGGGGAGCTGTTTTTT. Protein: CASSVTRGQVGELFF.

This clonotype was found many times. The CDR3 coding sequence is TGTGCCAGCAGCTCCTCCTTGGTGACAGGGAGATACGAGCAGTACGTC. Encoded protein: CASSSSLVTGRYEQYV. This chain links TRBV7-9 with TRBJ2-7, with 7 nucleotides matching TRBD1. The length of the CDR3 is 16 residues. The ends lost 4 bases at V and 4 bases at J; junction bases unmatched: 13. CDR1 SEHNR and CDR2 FQNEAQ come from the germline V gene (reference sequence).

To note about this clonotype: A much larger clone differs by one base, so this may be a read error. J is TRBJ1-5 and V is TRBV20-1; 7 nucleotides line up with TRBD1. CDR1 DFQATT and CDR2 SNEGSKA come from the germline V gene (reference sequence). V trimming: 7 bases; J trimming: 6 bases; junction bases outside the gene matches: 6. This CDR3 is 12 amino acids long. The chain's CDR3 is CSGATGSQPQHF. In nucleotides, the CDR3 is TGCAGTGGGGCGACAGGGAGTCAGCCCCAGCATTTT.

This clonotype was detected only a few times. The V call is TRBV4-2, the J call TRBJ1-6; 8 bases line up with TRBD1. Germline V gives CDR1 LGHNA, CDR2 YNFKEQ. The CDR3 runs to 15 residues. The V segment lost 5 bases and the J segment 9 bases; nucleotides outside the gene matches: 9. CDR3 in amino acids: CASSKPGQETSPLHF. The CDR3 nucleotides read TGTGCCAGCAGCAAACCGGGACAGGAAACTTCACCCCTCCACTTT.

The chain carries TRBV6-1 and TRBJ1-5; D is ambiguous. V lost 8 bases and J 0 bases, leaving 14 bases between the germline ends. The CDR3 has 15 amino acids. Germline V gene lookup returns CDR1 MNHNS and CDR2 SASEGT. The CDR3 sequence is CASGWTSDSNQPQHF. The CDR3 DNA reads TGTGCCAGCGGTTGGACGTCTGATAGCAATCAGCCCCAGCATTTT.

This clonotype appeared a few times. This chain's CDR3 is CASRTTGDSTDTQYF. CDR3 in DNA: TGCGCCAGCAGGACGACAGGGGACAGCACAGATACGCAGTATTTT. The chain combines TRBV5-1 with TRBJ2-3, with 8 bases aligning to TRBD1. Germline lookup yields CDR1 SGHRS and CDR2 YFSETQ. After removal of 5 bases from V and 0 bases from J, the junction contained 5 bases not matched to a gene. This CDR3 is built from 15 residues.

The CDR3 sequence: CASSPKSFGTRTVVEQYF. The CDR3 coding sequence is TGTGCCAGCAGCCCTAAGTCCTTCGGGACACGGACTGTAGTAGAGCAGTACTTC. The chain links TRBV7-2 to TRBJ2-7, with a tentative D call TRBD1 (6 bases). This CDR3 contains 18 residues. The V end was cut by 5 bases, the J end by 7 bases, with 30 bases between. Per germline, CDR1 SGHTA and CDR2 FQGNSA.

This clonotype was recorded once. The rearrangement uses TRBV10-3 and TRBJ2-1; D is possibly TRBD1 or TRBD2 (5 bases each). The CDR3 consists of 13 residues. CDR1 is ENHRY, CDR2 SYGVKD, per germline. The V end lost 6 bases, the J end lost 5 bases, and 11 bases lay between the germline ends. The CDR3 DNA reads as TGTGCCATCAGCTCACTGGGGGACAATGAGCAGTTCTTC. Its translation is CAISSLGDNEQFF.

This clonotype has ten or more counts. The chain couples TRBV6-2 or TRBV6-3 to TRBJ1-4; D is uncertain. The CDR3 runs to 16 residues. The V gene lost 0 bases and the J gene lost 0 bases, with 8 bases spanning the gap. Germline CDR1 MNHEY, CDR2 SVGEGT. As DNA, the CDR3 is TGTGCCAGCAGTTACTCGGTGGCGACAACTAATGAAAAACTGTTTTTT. Translating it yields CASSYSVATTNEKLFF.

This clonotype has ten or more counts. The rearrangement uses TRBV7-9 and TRBJ2-3; either TRBD1 or TRBD2 may fit D (5 bases each). The germline V gene encodes CDR1 SEHNR and CDR2 FQNEAQ (reference sequence). The CDR3 is 15 residues long. The V gene lost 5 bases and the J gene lost 0 bases, with 12 bases spanning the gap. As DNA, the CDR3 is TGTGCCAGCAGCACGTGGGACCATAGCACAGATACGCAGTATTTT. Its protein is CASSTWDHSTDTQYF.

About this clonotype: The CDR3 carries no conserved terminal phenylalanine or tryptophan, so it likely arises from a read error. The gene calls are TRBV11-1 and TRBJ2-7, with no clear D. Trimming removed 1 base at V and 0 bases at J, with 7 bases between. Germline CDR1 SGHAT, CDR2 FQDESV (reference sequence). CDR3 length equals 14 residues. The CDR3 DNA reads as TGTGCCAGCAGCTTAGTACGTAGCTCCTACGAGCAGTACATC. Protein sequence: CASSLVRSSYEQYI.

Points on this clonotype: Mismatch with germline at one junction end may stem from a read error. The chain uses TRBV6-2 or TRBV6-3 and TRBJ2-7, with D possibly being TRBD2 (5 bases). The CDR3 is made up of 12 amino acids. Germline V gives CDR1 MNHEY, CDR2 SVGEGT. CDR3 coding DNA: TGTGCCAACAGTTATAGCACGGCGGGCCAGTACTTC. Translating gives CANSYSTAGQYF.

This clonotype has only a few counts. Being one base from a much bigger clone, this may be a read error. This chain links TRBV11-2 with TRBJ2-3; D remains unclear. This CDR3 contains 14 residues. Germline CDR1 is SGHAT and CDR2 is FQNNGV. The CDR3 here is CVSSVSPGADTQYF. CDR3 bases: TGTGTCAGCAGCGTTTCCCCTGGGGCAGATACGCAGTATTTT. Looking up the rest from reference TRBV11-2 and TRBJ2-3 gives the full variable domain: EAGVAQSPRYKIIEKRQSVAFWCNPISGHATLYWYQQILGQGPKLLIQFQNNGVVDDSQLPKDRFSAERLKGVDSTLKIQPAKLEDSAVYLCVSSVSPGADTQYFGPGTRLTVL.

The chain has TRBV10-3 and TRBJ1-1; 7 nucleotides line up with TRBD1. With V trimmed by 4 bases and J by 3 bases, 5 bases remained unmatched. Per germline, CDR1 ENHRY and CDR2 SYGVKD. This CDR3 is built from 14 residues. CDR3 amino acids: CAISGSRGDTEAFF. The CDR3 DNA is TGTGCCATCAGTGGATCCAGGGGGGACACTGAAGCTTTCTTT.

This clonotype was seen many times. J is TRBJ1-2 and V is TRBV12-3 or TRBV12-4; the match to TRBD1 covers 7 bases. The CDR3 totals 16 residues. After removal of 6 bases from V and 4 bases from J, the junction contained 14 bases not matched to a gene. CDR3 residues: CASRERGGPALYGYTF. The CDR3 DNA sequence: TGTGCCAGCAGGGAAAGAGGGGGCCCAGCCCTCTATGGCTACACCTTC.

The chain couples TRBV6-1 to TRBJ2-7; 11 bases agree with TRBD2. The CDR3 is 14 amino acids. From germline, CDR1 is MNHNS and CDR2 SASEGT. Here the CDR3 DNA reads TGTGCCAACAGTGAAGGGACTAGCGGCTACGAGCAGTACGTC. Translating it yields CANSEGTSGYEQYV.

This clonotype was observed a few times. The chain uses TRBV29-1 and TRBJ2-6, with TRBD2 matching 10 bases. This CDR3 spans 15 amino acids. V lost 5 bases and J lost 0; bases outside the gene matches: 1. Per the germline V gene, CDR1 is SQVTM and CDR2 is ANQGSEA. The CDR3 region has the DNA TGCAGCGTTTTAGCGGGAGGCTCTGGGGCCAACGTCCTGACTTTC. Translating gives CSVLAGGSGANVLTF. Supplemented by reference TRBV29-1 and TRBJ2-6, the full variable domain reads SAVISQKPSRDICQRGTSLTIQCQVDSQVTMMFWYRQQPGQSLTLIATANQGSEATYESGFVIDKFPISRPNLTFSTLTVSNMSPEDSSIYLCSVLAGGSGANVLTFGAGSRLTVL.

A note on this clonotype: A read error may account for a junction end that differs from germline. In nucleotides, the CDR3 is TGTGCCAGCAGGCTACTAGCGGGAGGAGAAGAGACCCGGTACTTC. This sequence encodes CASRLLAGGEETRYF. This chain connects TRBV6-5 to TRBJ2-5, with TRBD2 matching 12 bases. The CDR3 is 15 residues long. CDR1 and CDR2 (germline): MNHEY, SVGAGI.

This sequence joins TRBV11-1 and TRBJ2-7; D not certain. This CDR3 region has 13 residues. Looked up from germline, CDR1 is SGHAT and CDR2 is FQDESV (reference sequence). CDR3 loop: CASSLNLGYDQYV. In nucleotides, the CDR3 is TGTGCCAGTAGCCTAAACTTGGGGTACGATCAGTACGTC.

In this sample, this clonotype turned up once. An end of the junction does not agree with germline; a read error may underlie this. The chain carries TRBV7-8 and TRBJ2-7; maybe TRBD2 (5 bases). The CDR3 is made up of 17 amino acids. CDR1 SGHVS and CDR2 FQNEAQ come from the germline V gene. The CDR3 sequence: CASSLGFVLAGSYEQYF. The CDR3 DNA sequence: TGTGCCAGCAGCTTAGGCTTCGTCCTAGCAGGCTCCTACGAGCAATACTTC.

As regards this clonotype: Being one base from a much bigger clone, this may be a read error. The V and J genes are TRBV12-3 or TRBV12-4 and TRBJ1-2, with D unclear. The V end was cut by 7 bases, the J end by 3 bases, with 15 bases between. This CDR3 has 14 amino acids. Written as DNA, the CDR3 is TGTGCCAGCAAAAGTAGTGAGATAGACTATGGCTACACCTTC. It is translated as CASKSSEIDYGYTF.

The rearrangement links TRBV20-1 to TRBJ2-7; 8 positions agree with TRBD1. Germline CDR1 is DFQATT and CDR2 is SNEGSKA (reference sequence). The CDR3 spans 13 residues. Unmatched junction bases numbered 10, after V lost 8 bases and J lost 4 bases. This CDR3 reads CSTGGQGLYEQYF. Written as DNA, the CDR3 is TGCAGTACTGGCGGACAGGGTTTATACGAGCAGTACTTC.